The T cell receptor (beta chain) under discussion was sequenced for a study of blood T cell repertoires in COVID-19 (dated by TCRdb to the early 2020s). Study-wide context: Samples covering the acute and convalescent phases of COVID-19 were provided by collaborators in the United States, Italy and Spain. The prospective study material was composed of cDNA or gDNA derived from T cells, B-cell-depleted T cells, or PBMCs. Deeply sampled blood TCRbeta repertoires from subjects exposed to, actively infected with, or recovered from COVID-19 were included in the dataset. A freely available public database, intended as a resource for researchers studying the immune response to SARS-CoV-2, is where the repertoires were released. The samples were drawn from two sources: the first 160 participants of the ongoing ImmuneRACE study, and over 1,000 subjects contributed by 6 global collaborators. Sample metadata almost always included a de-identified subject ID, COVID-19 status, age in years and sex. Where available, HLA class I and class II types were taken from metadata supplied by the sample provider and were not determined by assay-based typing.

TCRbeta CDR3 regions were amplified from genomic DNA using the immunoSEQ Assay, a bias-controlled multiplex PCR. The original methods were these. The number of nucleated cells in each sample was estimated by amplification of reference gene primers within the assay. To quantify the absolute abundance of each unique TCRbeta CDR3 rearrangement, sequence reads were collapsed and filtered. For each sample, productive Simpson clonality was calculated as the square root of Simpson's diversity index across productive rearrangements. TCRdb re-hosts the immuneACCESS table, in-frame sequences only. Its copies lack some clones; in the studies checked, an unresolved V gene accounts for under half of them, and the cause for the rest is not known. V and J calls and clone size are as listed in that table; D and trimming were resolved from the DNA. The sample table contains some 200,000 clones; only one count was recorded for more than 70% of them. Around 5.8% of the sample rests with the top ten.

The paper as a whole reports these results and caveats: How much clinical and demographic metadata was included differed by source and by participant, and the metadata was provided uncurated.

Note on this clone: Its specific antigen is unknown. One end of the junction varies from germline; a read error may be responsible.

The germline V gene sets CDR1 to MNHEY and CDR2 to SVGAGI. The CDR3 covers 15 residues, taking in both the cysteine and the phenylalanine. Only CDR3 DNA remains: 45 bases, in frame from the first base. Whole blood was collected in K2EDTA tubes by collaborating institutions according to the institutions' own protocols. For TCRbeta analysis, collaborators shipped samples as frozen whole blood, isolated PBMCs, or DNA extracted from either of those sample types. The TCR originated in a man aged 35 to 55 with active or convalescent COVID-19. Sequenced material: peripheral blood. Recombination joined TRBV6-5 with TRBJ2-4; a tentative D call is TRBD1 (6 bases match). The CDR3 corresponds to CASSPARTAENIQYF. The DNA is TGTGCCAGCAGCCCGGCCCGGACAGCCGAAAACATTCAGTACTTC.